These 20 T cell receptor beta chains were all obtained from the same sample, sequenced in a study of T cell responses to AZD1222 COVID-19 vaccine. Clones were read by immunoSEQ multiplex PCR, and TCRdb kept only the in-frame ones, dropping some. The sample includes 150,000 to 200,000 clones, 92% of them seen just once. Here the sequenced sample was peripheral blood, taken on day 0 of AZD1222 vaccination. Every receptor here comes from an adult in good health.

The J gene is TRBJ1-2, the V gene TRBV19; D is unclear. V was trimmed by 0 bases and J by 5 bases, leaving 10 bases between them. The germline V gene has CDR1 LNHDA and CDR2 SQIVND (reference sequence). The CDR3 runs 14 residues. The CDR3 protein is CASSIDQGLYGYTF. DNA for the CDR3: TGTGCCAGTAGTATAGATCAAGGATTATATGGCTACACCTTC.

The chain has TRBV5-4 and TRBJ1-3, with D perhaps matching TRBD1 (6 bases). Germline V CDR1 and CDR2: SGHNT, YYREEE (reference sequence). This CDR3 is built from 17 residues. The V gene lost 0 bases and the J gene lost 0 bases, with 13 bases spanning the gap. The CDR3 region has the DNA TGTGCCAGCAGCTTGGGAGGGGGGATAGACTCTGGAAACACCATATATTTT. Residues: CASSLGGGIDSGNTIYF.

V and J are TRBV5-4 and TRBJ1-1, with a tentative D call TRBD1 (6 bases). V shed 4 bases and J shed 3 bases, with 16 bases lying between them. Germline V gene data show CDR1 as SGHNT and CDR2 as YYREEE (reference sequence). CDR3 length equals 15 residues. CDR3 sequence: CASSVQGRGYTEAFF. CDR3 nucleotides: TGTGCCAGCAGCGTACAGGGTAGAGGGTACACTGAAGCTTTCTTT.

The J gene is TRBJ1-2, the V gene TRBV3-1 (or the pseudogene TRBV3-2); TRBD1 might be the D (5 bases). The CDR3 is 13 residues long. Trimming stripped 1 base from V and 6 bases from J, with 9 bases between. From germline, CDR1 is LGHDT and CDR2 YNNKEL (reference sequence). The CDR3 DNA follows: TGTGCCAGCAGCCAAGGAGGGGCAGATGGCTACACCTTC. Protein sequence: CASSQGGADGYTF.

V and J are TRBV23-1 and TRBJ1-5, with D possibly matching TRBD1 (5 bases). TRBV23-1 is labeled an ORF, and its function is uncertain. Deletions cut 0 bases from V and 4 bases from J, with 16 bases between. The CDR3 length is 17 residues. The CDR3 DNA sequence: TGCGCCAGCAGTCAATCAAATATCGGGACTAGAAATCAGCCCCAGCATTTT. Its protein is CASSQSNIGTRNQPQHF.

V usage is TRBV11-1 and J usage is TRBJ2-7; D call uncertain. CDR1 and CDR2 (germline): SGHAT, FQDESV (reference sequence). This CDR3 has 13 residues. With 5 bases removed from V and 0 bases from J, the gap between germline ends came to 8 bases. CDR3 protein: CASSMTGSYEQYF. CDR3 in DNA: TGTGCCAGCAGCATGACCGGCTCCTACGAGCAGTACTTC.

The chain uses TRBV29-1 and TRBJ2-1; 9 bases line up with TRBD1. CDR1 is SQVTM, CDR2 ANQGSEA, per germline. The CDR3 is 14 residues long. V shed 5 bases, J shed 9 bases, and the junction held 11 bases outside the gene matches. In nucleotides, the CDR3 is TGCAGCGTTCGACCGCGGACAGGGGTTAGTGAGCAGTTCTTC. Encoded protein: CSVRPRTGVSEQFF.

The chain links TRBV30 to TRBJ1-5; no firm D call. Germline values: CDR1 GTSNPN, CDR2 SVGIG (reference sequence). The CDR3 totals 13 residues. V was trimmed by 0 bases and J by 7 bases, leaving 10 bases between them. The DNA for the CDR3 is TGTGCCTGGAGTGTTTACAGTGGGCAGCCCCAGCATTTT. Its protein product is CAWSVYSGQPQHF.

V is TRBV27 and J is TRBJ1-1; D not certain. Trimming pared 8 bases from V and 1 base from J, leaving 11 bases between. The CDR3 covers 13 residues. The germline gives CDR1 MNHEY, CDR2 SMNVEV (reference sequence). The CDR3 is CASSLTTNTEAFF. Here the CDR3 DNA reads TGTGCCAGCTCTCTGACAACGAACACTGAAGCTTTCTTT.

V usage is TRBV7-9 and J usage is TRBJ1-5; D unresolved. V was cut by 2 bases and J by 3 bases, with 5 bases left in between. Per germline, CDR1 SEHNR and CDR2 FQNEAQ (reference sequence). CDR3 length: 13 residues. The CDR3 coding sequence is TGTGCCAGCAGCTTAACCCTCAATCAGCCCCAGCATTTT. Translated: CASSLTLNQPQHF.

This chain joins TRBV10-3 and TRBJ2-6; D is uncertain. Germline loops: CDR1 ENHRY, CDR2 SYGVKD. This CDR3 has 17 residues. The V and J ends lost 6 bases and 4 bases respectively, with 19 bases between them. This CDR3 reads CAIRAMDTSRGANVLTF. The DNA of the CDR3 is TGTGCCATCAGGGCGATGGATACCTCACGAGGGGCCAACGTCCTGACTTTC.

The V gene is TRBV6-6, the J gene TRBJ2-7; 7 bases align to TRBD1. The germline V gene has CDR1 MNHNY and CDR2 SVGAGI (reference sequence). Trimming cost V 0 bases and J 3 bases; bases outside gene matches: 5. This CDR3 has 15 residues. CDR3 bases: TGTGCCAGCAGTTACTCGTCAGGGGGTATCTACGAGCAGTACGTC. It translates to CASSYSSGGIYEQYV.

The chain has TRBV3-1 (or the pseudogene TRBV3-2) and TRBJ1-1; perhaps TRBD1 as D (5 bases). CDR1 LGHDT and CDR2 YNNKEL come from the germline V gene (reference sequence). The V and J ends lost 11 bases and 11 bases respectively, with 12 bases between them. The CDR3 loop spans 9 amino acids. CDR3 region: CARGGWAFF. CDR3 nucleotides: TGTGCCCGGGGGGGGTGGGCTTTCTTT.

The chain combines TRBV7-2 with TRBJ2-5, with TRBD2 matching 9 bases. Germline V gene sequence: CDR1 SGHTA, CDR2 FQGNSA. The ends lost 5 bases at V and 4 bases at J; junction bases unmatched: 2. This CDR3 is 13 amino acids long. The CDR3 nucleotides are TGTGCCAGCAGCCGTAGCGGGAGAGAGACCCAGTACTTC. Amino acid sequence: CASSRSGRETQYF.

V is TRBV7-9 and J is TRBJ2-7, with 8 bases that match TRBD2. The length of the CDR3 is 14 residues. Germline V gene data show CDR1 as SEHNR and CDR2 as FQNEAQ (reference sequence). V gave up 4 bases and J gave up 6 bases; unmatched junction bases: 8. CDR3 loop: CASSSSGGLAEQYF. The CDR3 DNA is TGTGCCAGCAGCTCATCGGGGGGGTTAGCCGAGCAGTACTTC.

The rearrangement joins TRBV28 to TRBJ1-3, with a possible D match to TRBD1 (6 bases). CDR1 and CDR2 (germline): MDHEN, SYDVKM. V lost 5 bases and J 6 bases, leaving 17 bases between the germline ends. The CDR3 has 15 amino acids. As DNA, the CDR3 is TGTGCCAGCAGTCCACAGGGCCAGGGAAAAAACACCATATATTTT. Translated, it gives CASSPQGQGKNTIYF.

The chain carries TRBV19 and TRBJ2-1; D perhaps matches TRBD2 (5 bases). The CDR3 is made up of 16 amino acids. V was clipped by 4 bases and J by 6 bases, with 19 bases between them. The germline CDR1 and CDR2 sequences are LNHDA and SQIVND (reference sequence). In nucleotides, the CDR3 is TGTGCCAGTAGTAAACTTGGGAGTTCCTCGGGCAATGAGCAGTTCTTC. Amino acids: CASSKLGSSSGNEQFF.

The V call is TRBV7-9, the J call TRBJ2-2; D tentatively reads TRBD1 or TRBD2 (5 bases each). CDR3 size: 16 residues. CDR1 and CDR2 from the germline V gene are SEHNR and FQNEAQ (reference sequence). V gave up 2 bases and J gave up 4 bases, with 14 bases separating them. CDR3 loop: CASSLIRGRGTGELFF. Written as DNA, the CDR3 is TGTGCCAGCAGCTTAATACGGGGCCGGGGCACCGGGGAGCTGTTTTTT.

The V gene is TRBV28, the J gene TRBJ2-1, with D unresolved. Trimming pared 3 bases from V and 6 bases from J, leaving 9 bases between. The length of the CDR3 is 13 residues. Germline loops: CDR1 MDHEN, CDR2 SYDVKM. CDR3 in DNA: TGTGCCAGCAGTTTCGGAGCTATCAATGAGCAGTTCTTC. Translation: CASSFGAINEQFF.

CDR3 region: CASSFESGENTEAFF. The CDR3 coding sequence is TGCGCCAGCAGCTTCGAATCAGGGGAGAACACTGAAGCTTTCTTT. The rearrangement joins TRBV5-1 to TRBJ1-1, with D possibly matching TRBD1 (6 bases). The ends were cut back, 2 bases at V and 1 base at J, with 12 bases in the middle. This CDR3 has 15 amino acids. In germline, CDR1 is SGHRS, CDR2 YFSETQ.